The 31 T cell receptor beta chains below were found in one sample sequenced in a study of cytomegalovirus exposure and HLA in healthy donors. Measured with immunoSEQ multiplex PCR; TCRdb has only the in-frame clones, and not every one. The sample shows more than 300,000 clones, about nine tenths of them seen only once. The sample taken for sequencing was PBMCs. The receptors were sampled from a woman aged 18-29 years in good health and CMV-seronegative.

This chain joins TRBV4-3 and TRBJ2-7; no firm D call. The CDR3 is 16 residues long. The V and J ends lost 0 bases and 4 bases respectively, with 16 bases between them. In germline, CDR1 is LGHNA, CDR2 YSLEER. CDR3 DNA: TGCGCCAGCAGCCAAGAGCAGCAGGCCCGATTTTACGAGCAGTACTTC. It translates to CASSQEQQARFYEQYF.

The chain joins TRBV5-6 to TRBJ2-3; the D is unclear. The CDR3 consists of 11 residues. Trimming removed 5 bases from V and 5 bases from J, with 6 bases in between. Germline V CDR1 and CDR2: SGHDT, YYEEEE. The CDR3 nucleotides read TGTGCCAGCAGATATCTAGATACGCAGTATTTT. It specifies CASRYLDTQYF.

CDR3 loop: CASSLGQGQETQYF. The CDR3 coding sequence is TGTGCCAGCTCACTCGGACAGGGCCAAGAGACCCAGTACTTC. V is TRBV18 and J is TRBJ2-5; TRBD1 matches 8 bases. Germline CDR1 is KGHSH and CDR2 is LQKENI. The CDR3 extends over 14 amino acids. With 4 bases clipped from V and 1 base from J, the junction kept 2 bases outside the gene matches.

With respect to this clone: Other DNA sequences in this specimen translate into the identical CDR3. J is TRBJ2-7 and V is TRBV4-1; 11 nucleotides line up with TRBD2. Trimming cost V 4 bases and J 2 bases; bases outside gene matches: 4. Germline V gene lookup returns CDR1 MGHRA and CDR2 YSYEKL. The CDR3 is 15 amino acids. CDR3 residues: CASSPIAGGAYEQYF. In nucleotides, the CDR3 is TGCGCCAGCAGCCCTATAGCGGGGGGGGCCTACGAGCAGTACTTC.

The J gene is TRBJ2-5, the V gene TRBV9; 8 bases are a match to TRBD2. V trimming: 1 base; J trimming: 1 base; junction bases outside the gene matches: 6. This CDR3 contains 16 residues. Germline CDR1 reads SGDLS; CDR2 reads YYNGEE. DNA of the CDR3: TGTGCCAGCAGCGTATTAGCGGGACACCTCCAAGAGACCCAGTACTTC. It specifies CASSVLAGHLQETQYF.

The table lists this clone with many counts. Other nucleotide sequences in the sample specify the same CDR3. The rearrangement joins TRBV6-5 to TRBJ2-7; 9 positions agree with TRBD1. The V gene end was trimmed by 5 bases and the J gene end by 6 bases; junction bases not matched to a gene: 8. Germline V gene sequence: CDR1 MNHEY, CDR2 SVGAGI. The CDR3 sequence is 14 residues long. The CDR3 loop reads CASSNLGTGTEQYF. The CDR3 DNA reads as TGTGCCAGCAGTAATCTGGGGACAGGGACCGAGCAGTACTTC.

This chain joins TRBV6-1 and TRBJ1-2; weak D call: TRBD1 (6 bases). Germline V CDR1 and CDR2: MNHNS, SASEGT. Trimming pared 5 bases from V and 2 bases from J, leaving 15 bases between. This CDR3 region has 15 residues. CDR3 loop: CASSTHRDINYGYTF. In DNA, the CDR3 is TGTGCCAGCAGTACCCACCGGGACATCAACTATGGCTACACCTTC.

The V gene is TRBV19, the J gene TRBJ2-7; D uncertain. The CDR3 sequence is 14 residues long. Germline-derived CDR1 and CDR2 are LNHDA and SQIVND (reference sequence). Trimming removed 3 bases at V and 2 bases at J, with 11 bases between. As DNA, the CDR3 is TGTGCCAGTAGTATTACCCTGGGCCCCTACGAGCAGTACTTC. Its protein is CASSITLGPYEQYF.

This chain connects TRBV7-9 to TRBJ1-2; D is possibly TRBD1 (5 bases). V lost 4 bases and J lost 7, with 19 bases in between. The V gene's germline CDR1 is SEHNR and CDR2 FQNEAQ (reference sequence). CDR3 length: 15 amino acids. CDR3 loop: CASSSGLGGESGYTF. The CDR3 coding sequence is TGTGCCAGCAGCTCCGGCCTGGGAGGGGAATCTGGCTACACCTTC.

This chain connects TRBV23-1 to TRBJ2-7; D might be TRBD2 (6 bases). TRBV23-1 is labeled an ORF, and its function is uncertain. V shed 4 bases and J shed 6 bases, with 25 bases lying between them. This CDR3 comprises 17 residues. The DNA for the CDR3 is TGCGCCAGCAGTCTTCCGAGTTCTGAGGAGGGCCGCCGCGAGCAGTACTTC. Translation gives CASSLPSSEEGRREQYF.

Concerning this clone: Other DNA sequences in this sample translate to the same CDR3. The chain recombines TRBV9 with TRBJ1-1; TRBD1 matches 9 bases. The junction had 2 bases not matched to a gene; V was cut back by 4 bases and J by 1 base. CDR1 and CDR2 (germline): SGDLS, YYNGEE. The CDR3 runs to 14 residues. In DNA form, the CDR3 reads TGTGCCAGCAGCCCGGGACAGGGGAACACTGAAGCTTTCTTT. Its protein product is CASSPGQGNTEAFF.

Remarks on this clone: Different DNA sequences within this sample yield the same CDR3. The chain uses TRBV9 and TRBJ2-1; a weak D match, TRBD2 (5 bases). V was clipped by 0 bases and J by 1 base, with 8 bases between them. The germline CDR1 and CDR2 sequences are SGDLS and YYNGEE. The CDR3 runs to 15 residues. CDR3 bases: TGTGCCAGCAGCGTAGGGGCGGGTTCCTACAATGAGCAGTTCTTC. Its translation: CASSVGAGSYNEQFF.

V gene TRBV7-9 combines with J gene TRBJ2-2, with a weak D call TRBD2 (6 bases). The V end lost 4 bases, the J end lost 3 bases, and 9 bases lay between the germline ends. There are 14 residues in the CDR3. Germline V lookup: CDR1 SEHNR, CDR2 FQNEAQ (reference sequence). The CDR3 here is CASSSGTYTGELFF. DNA for the CDR3: TGTGCCAGCAGCTCCGGGACTTACACCGGGGAGCTGTTTTTT.

About this clone itself: The sample has other DNA sequences that encode this CDR3 too. The chain has TRBV27 and TRBJ2-7, with 9 bases lining up with TRBD1. Germline V gene lookup returns CDR1 MNHEY and CDR2 SMNVEV (reference sequence). There are 14 residues in the CDR3. J gave up 1 base and V 4 bases, and 2 bases lay outside the gene matches. CDR3 coding DNA: TGTGCCAGCAGTTCGGGACAGGGATCCTACGAGCAGTACTTC. This encodes CASSSGQGSYEQYF.

The J gene is TRBJ1-5, the V gene TRBV9; D unresolved. From germline, CDR1 is SGDLS and CDR2 YYNGEE. The CDR3 has 16 amino acids. Trimming stripped 3 bases from V and 0 bases from J, with 13 bases between. The CDR3 nucleotides are TGTGCCAGCAGCGCATCAGACACTTATAGCAATCAGCCCCAGCATTTT. Its protein is CASSASDTYSNQPQHF.

This chain links TRBV19 with TRBJ2-1; D is uncertain. V was trimmed by 5 bases and J by 6 bases, leaving 8 bases between them. The CDR3 has 12 amino acids. The germline gives CDR1 LNHDA, CDR2 SQIVND (reference sequence). CDR3 sequence: CASSVLFNEQFF. CDR3 sequence (DNA): TGTGCCAGTAGTGTACTATTCAATGAGCAGTTCTTC.

The V and J genes are TRBV18 and TRBJ2-7; 9 bases align to TRBD1. This CDR3 is built from 16 residues. Trimming took 3 bases from V and 2 from J; bases not matched to a gene: 8. Germline V lookup: CDR1 KGHSH, CDR2 LQKENI. In nucleotides, the CDR3 is TGTGCCAGCTCACCCATCTACGGGACAGGGCCCTACGAGCAGTACTTC. This translates into CASSPIYGTGPYEQYF.

The chain uses TRBV18 and TRBJ1-1; 7 bases are a match to TRBD1. After removal of 5 bases from V and 2 bases from J, the junction contained 8 bases not matched to a gene. The CDR3 runs 15 residues. Germline assignment: CDR1 KGHSH and CDR2 LQKENI. In nucleotides, the CDR3 is TGTGCCAGCTCATCAGGGACAGAAAGAAACACTGAAGCTTTCTTT. Residues: CASSSGTERNTEAFF.

This clone has only one observation. The same CDR3 is also encoded by other DNA sequences in this sample. This chain joins TRBV27 and TRBJ1-5; D may be TRBD1 (6 bases). The length of the CDR3 is 13 residues. Trimming cost V 6 bases and J 6 bases, with 12 bases left between them. Germline CDR1 MNHEY, CDR2 SMNVEV (reference sequence). The CDR3 region is CASSLGGGQPQHF. In DNA, the CDR3 is TGTGCCAGCAGCCTGGGAGGGGGTCAGCCCCAGCATTTT.

The chain couples TRBV5-1 to TRBJ1-5; a possible D gene is TRBD1 (6 bases). Germline V gene data show CDR1 as SGHRS and CDR2 as YFSETQ. Between the trimmed V and J ends, which lost 2 bases and 6 bases, there was a span of 15 bases. The CDR3 runs 15 residues. The CDR3 reads CASSFKGDRSQPQHF. The DNA of the CDR3 is TGCGCCAGCAGCTTTAAGGGGGATCGGTCTCAGCCCCAGCATTTT.

This chain uses TRBV7-9 with TRBJ2-3; 13 positions agree with TRBD2. Germline V CDR1 and CDR2: SEHNR, FQNEAQ (reference sequence). Trimming removed 0 bases from V and 3 bases from J; junction bases left unmatched: 3. The CDR3 length is 17 residues. CDR3 loop: CASSLARTSGRTDTQYF. The CDR3 DNA sequence: TGTGCCAGCAGCTTAGCGCGGACTAGCGGGAGAACAGATACGCAGTATTTT.

V is TRBV28 and J is TRBJ2-7; TRBD1 matches at 10 bases. There are 15 residues in the CDR3. Germline CDR1 and CDR2: MDHEN and SYDVKM. The J segment lost 5 bases and the V segment lost 7 bases, leaving 11 bases of the junction unmatched. CDR3 nucleotides: TGTGCCAGCACTCCCCCCCCGGGACAGGGGAACGAGCAGTACTTC. Its translation is CASTPPPGQGNEQYF.

The CDR3 nucleotides are TGTGCCAGCAGTTCCCAGCGGGAGGGCCGACCGGGTGAGCAGTACTTC. Translated: CASSSQREGRPGEQYF. This rearrangement joins TRBV27 to TRBJ2-7, with 10 bases fitting TRBD2. With 4 bases clipped from V and 7 bases from J, the junction kept 13 bases outside the gene matches. Looked up from germline, CDR1 is MNHEY and CDR2 is SMNVEV (reference sequence). The CDR3 contains 16 residues.

The chain recombines TRBV7-6 with TRBJ1-1, with unresolved D. The CDR3 has 14 residues. V lost 1 base and J 1 base, leaving 7 bases between the germline ends. Germline lookup yields CDR1 SGHVS and CDR2 FNYEAQ. DNA of the CDR3: TGTGCCAGCAGCTTAGGTCCAGGGAACACTGAAGCTTTCTTT. Translated, it gives CASSLGPGNTEAFF.

In DNA, the CDR3 is TGTGCCAGCAGTTTATACTCGGGGGGGGTTCGGGAAGAGACCCAGTACTTC. Its protein product is CASSLYSGGVREETQYF. This chain connects TRBV28 to TRBJ2-5, with 8 bases aligning to TRBD2. With V trimmed by 1 base and J by 3 bases, 10 bases remained unmatched. This CDR3 contains 17 residues. The V gene's germline CDR1 is MDHEN and CDR2 SYDVKM.

The V call is TRBV6-5, the J call TRBJ1-4, with D maybe TRBD1 (5 bases). This CDR3 region has 12 residues. Germline loops: CDR1 MNHEY, CDR2 SVGAGI. V was shortened by 6 bases and J by 8 bases, with 10 bases between the two germline ends. CDR3 sequence (DNA): TGTGCCAGCAGCCAGGGTTGGGAAAAACTGTTTTTT. Translation: CASSQGWEKLFF.

This rearrangement joins TRBV18 to TRBJ2-7; 7 bases line up with TRBD2. Germline loops: CDR1 KGHSH, CDR2 LQKENI. The V gene end was trimmed by 3 bases and the J gene end by 4 bases; junction bases not matched to a gene: 9. CDR3 length equals 15 residues. The CDR3 DNA follows: TGTGCCAGCTCACCGTCGGCGGGAGCGCTTTACGAGCAGTACTTC. It specifies CASSPSAGALYEQYF.

The gene calls are TRBV27 and TRBJ1-4; 8 bases fit TRBD1. This CDR3 has 15 amino acids. Per germline, CDR1 MNHEY and CDR2 SMNVEV (reference sequence). The trim removed 4 bases at V and 7 bases at J, leaving 8 bases unmatched. CDR3 nucleotide sequence: TGTGCCAGCAGTTCGGCCCGGGACAGGAGTGAAAAACTGTTTTTT. Translating it yields CASSSARDRSEKLFF.

The chain uses TRBV29-1 and TRBJ1-2; D is uncertain. The germline CDR1 and CDR2 sequences are SQVTM and ANQGSEA. Trimming took off 0 bases at V and 3 bases at J, with 14 bases between the two ends. The CDR3 length is 15 residues. The CDR3 nucleotides read TGCAGCGTTGAAGATCGGAGGAGGGTGGACTATGGCTACACCTTC. It specifies CSVEDRRRVDYGYTF. The full variable domain, completed using reference TRBV29-1 and TRBJ1-2, is SAVISQKPSRDICQRGTSLTIQCQVDSQVTMMFWYRQQPGQSLTLIATANQGSEATYESGFVIDKFPISRPNLTFSTLTVSNMSPEDSSIYLCSVEDRRRVDYGYTFGSGTRLTVV.

The chain links TRBV25-1 to TRBJ1-2; 7 nucleotides match TRBD1. CDR3 length equals 15 residues. V lost 5 bases and J lost 6; bases outside the gene matches: 12. Germline CDR1 MGHDK, CDR2 SYGVNS. The CDR3 DNA is TGTGCCAGCAGTCTCCAGGGGGACGATATCGATGGCTACACCTTC. Its translation is CASSLQGDDIDGYTF.

The rearrangement joins TRBV18 to TRBJ1-1, with 10 bases aligning to TRBD1. This CDR3 is 14 amino acids long. The V segment lost 5 bases and the J segment 6 bases; nucleotides outside the gene matches: 6. Looked up from germline, CDR1 is KGHSH and CDR2 is LQKENI. The CDR3 nucleotides read TGTGCCAGCTCATGGGACAGGGGCGGTGCTGAAGCTTTCTTT. Amino acids: CASSWDRGGAEAFF.